The entry below gives a single TCR beta chain sequence along with its context. This sample stems from a study of blood T cell repertoires in COVID-19. Clones were read by immunoSEQ multiplex PCR, and TCRdb kept only the in-frame ones, dropping some. This table has around 270,000 clones, 80% to 85% appearing once. This receptor was taken from a man aged 60 to 69 with acute or convalescent COVID-19. Material for sequencing was peripheral blood.

The CDR3 nucleotides are TGCAGCGTTAGTGGACAGATGAACACTGAAGCTTTCTTT. This codes for CSVSGQMNTEAFF. V usage is TRBV29-1 and J usage is TRBJ1-1, with D tentatively TRBD1 (6 bases). Germline V gives CDR1 SQVTM, CDR2 ANQGSEA. The V gene lost 5 bases and the J gene lost 0 bases, with 10 bases spanning the gap. The CDR3 length is 13 residues.